The 26 T cell receptor beta chains presented below share a single source sample, sequenced in a study of CD8 T cells in ankylosing spondylitis. Study-level findings and limits: Blood of patients with ankylosing spondylitis appeared to be characterized by a TCR beta motif of eight highly homologous variants.

Their antigens are not known. MiXCR, applied by TCRdb to the 5' RACE reads, yields one record per CDR3 protein. The repertoire consists of around 430,000 distinct CDR3 sequences, with 15% to 20% occurring once and the leading ten covering 0.95% to 1.1%. Sequencing was carried out using blood, either unsorted or a sorted T cell fraction (not recorded which). The receptor set was obtained from a male donor with ankylosing spondylitis.

This clonotype has only a few counts. The chain links TRBV5-1 to TRBJ2-1; D possibly corresponds to TRBD1 (5 bases). CDR3 size: 14 residues. Trimming stripped 6 bases from V and 7 bases from J, with 17 bases between. Germline lookup yields CDR1 SGHRS and CDR2 YFSETQ. The CDR3 DNA sequence: TGCGCCAGCACCTCCCAGGGCGCAGGGAATGAGCAGTTCTTC. It is translated as CASTSQGAGNEQFF.

J is TRBJ1-1 and V is TRBV11-3, with no clear D. Germline loops: CDR1 SGHNT, CDR2 YENEEA. There are 17 residues in the CDR3. V shed 6 bases and J shed 0 bases, with 20 bases lying between them. The CDR3 region is CASSLAPALWMNTEAFF. In DNA, the CDR3 is TGTGCCAGCAGTCTCGCCCCGGCCTTATGGATGAACACTGAAGCTTTCTTT.

This clonotype was found a few times. The V and J genes are TRBV10-3 and TRBJ2-7; 8 nucleotides line up with TRBD1. CDR3 length: 14 residues. Trimming removed 6 bases from V and 0 bases from J; junction bases left unmatched: 4. CDR1 and CDR2 from the germline V gene are ENHRY and SYGVKD. The CDR3 region is CAISGQGDSYEQYF. CDR3 bases: TGTGCCATCAGCGGACAGGGAGACTCCTACGAGCAGTACTTC.

The chain employs TRBV20-1 and TRBJ2-1; no clear D. CDR3 size: 13 residues. The germline CDR1 and CDR2 sequences are DFQATT and SNEGSKA (reference sequence). With 0 bases removed from V and 6 bases from J, the gap between germline ends came to 9 bases. The DNA for the CDR3 is TGCAGTGCTAGAGATAGGTGGGGCAATGAGCAGTTCTTC. Translated: CSARDRWGNEQFF.

This clonotype has a handful of counts. The chain has TRBV20-1 and TRBJ2-1, with 10 bases identical to TRBD1. With 0 bases clipped from V and 6 bases from J, the junction kept 5 bases outside the gene matches. Germline-derived CDR1 and CDR2 are DFQATT and SNEGSKA (reference sequence). The CDR3 extends over 15 amino acids. CDR3 region: CSARDGQGGSNEQFF. The CDR3 coding sequence is TGCAGTGCTAGAGATGGACAGGGGGGCTCCAATGAGCAGTTCTTC.

V gene TRBV24-1 combines with J gene TRBJ2-5; the match to TRBD1 covers 8 bases. Germline V gene sequence: CDR1 KGHDR, CDR2 SFDVKD. The CDR3 runs to 15 residues. V shed 7 bases and J 0 bases; nucleotides not matched to a gene: 6. The CDR3 spells CATSLGQGNQETQYF. CDR3 sequence (DNA): TGTGCCACCAGCCTTGGACAGGGTAACCAAGAGACCCAGTACTTC.

The V gene is TRBV9, the J gene TRBJ2-5, with TRBD2 matching over 8 bases. Germline CDR1 and CDR2: SGDLS and YYNGEE. With 0 bases clipped from V and 5 bases from J, the junction kept 15 bases outside the gene matches. This CDR3 region has 18 residues. The CDR3 nucleotides read TGTGCCAGCAGCGTAGATAACCGGGGGGGACCAGACGCGGAGACCCAGTACTTC. Translating it yields CASSVDNRGGPDAETQYF.

This chain uses TRBV28 with TRBJ2-7; 7 positions agree with TRBD1. Germline-derived CDR1 and CDR2 are MDHEN and SYDVKM. V lost 8 bases to trimming and J lost 1 base; unmatched junction nucleotides: 11. The CDR3 totals 15 residues. In DNA, the CDR3 is TGTGCCAGCCACCCTGGGGACAGAGAATCCTACGAGCAGTACTTC. Translating gives CASHPGDRESYEQYF.

This clonotype was detected a few times. The gene calls are TRBV12-3 or TRBV12-4 and TRBJ1-2; 8 positions agree with TRBD1. V lost 3 bases to trimming and J lost 5 bases; unmatched junction nucleotides: 5. The CDR3 sequence is 14 residues long. In nucleotides, the CDR3 is TGTGCCAGCAGTTTGGCAGGGGGCTTGTATGGCTACACCTTC. Protein sequence: CASSLAGGLYGYTF.

This clonotype was seen only a few times. The rearrangement joins TRBV2 to TRBJ1-5; D is possibly TRBD1 (6 bases). Trimming cost V 7 bases and J 9 bases, with 22 bases left between them. Germline values: CDR1 SNHLY, CDR2 FYNNEI. The CDR3 spans 15 residues. The CDR3 nucleotides read TGTGCCAGCACTGGGACACCGCCAAAGGAACGGCCCCAGCATTTT. It encodes CASTGTPPKERPQHF.

CDR3 amino acids: CAISEKGQSYSGNTIYF. The CDR3, as DNA: TGTGCCATCAGCGAAAAGGGACAGTCCTACTCTGGAAACACCATATATTTT. J is TRBJ1-3 and V is TRBV10-3; 7 bases align to TRBD1. After removal of 6 bases from V and 0 bases from J, the junction contained 11 bases not matched to a gene. Germline CDR1 is ENHRY and CDR2 is SYGVKD. CDR3 length: 17 residues.

The chain employs TRBV29-1 and TRBJ2-5; no clear D. Between the trimmed V and J ends, which lost 4 bases and 5 bases, there was a span of 8 bases. There are 11 residues in the CDR3. Germline lookup yields CDR1 SQVTM and CDR2 ANQGSEA. CDR3 bases: TGCAGCGTTGCGGCTAGGGAGACCCAGTACTTC. Translation gives CSVAARETQYF.

This rearrangement joins TRBV18 to TRBJ2-1; TRBD2 agrees at 8 bases. The junction had 12 bases not matched to a gene; V was cut back by 4 bases and J by 7 bases. The germline V gene has CDR1 KGHSH and CDR2 LQKENI. The CDR3 is 16 amino acids. The CDR3, as DNA: TGTGCCAGCTCACTGATGAGCGGGAGCGTTGTAAATGAGCAGTTCTTC. It encodes CASSLMSGSVVNEQFF. Full variable domain (remainder filled in from reference TRBV18 and TRBJ2-1): NAGVMQNPRHLVRRRGQEARLRCSPMKGHSHVYWYRQLPEEGLKFMVYLQKENIIDESGMPKERFSAEFPKEGPSILRIQQVVRGDSAAYFCASSLMSGSVVNEQFFGPGTRLTVL.

J is TRBJ2-7 and V is TRBV7-2; 7 nucleotides align to TRBD2. With 1 base clipped from V and 3 bases from J, the junction kept 3 bases outside the gene matches. There are 14 residues in the CDR3. Germline V CDR1 and CDR2: SGHTA, FQGNSA. CDR3 region: CASSLEGGGYEQYF. Here the CDR3 DNA reads TGTGCCAGCAGCTTAGAGGGCGGGGGCTACGAGCAGTACTTC.

This chain uses TRBV20-1 with TRBJ2-3; 7 bases line up with TRBD1. V lost 6 bases, J lost 2 bases, and 11 bases stayed unmatched. The CDR3 length is 15 residues. CDR1 is DFQATT and CDR2 is SNEGSKA in the germline V gene (reference sequence). CDR3: CSASPGQRSTDTQYF. CDR3 DNA: TGCAGTGCCAGCCCGGGACAGAGATCCACAGATACGCAGTATTTT.

This clonotype was counted a few times. The V gene is TRBV28, the J gene TRBJ2-4; D uncertain. Germline values: CDR1 MDHEN, CDR2 SYDVKM. The CDR3 is 15 residues long. The ends were cut back, 8 bases at V and 0 bases at J, with 14 bases in the middle. The CDR3 spells CASVRDLGAKNIQYF. The CDR3, as DNA: TGTGCCAGCGTAAGGGATCTAGGAGCCAAAAACATTCAGTACTTC.

The chain recombines TRBV5-1 with TRBJ1-1, with D perhaps TRBD1 (5 bases). Germline CDR1 reads SGHRS; CDR2 reads YFSETQ. The CDR3 contains 15 residues. Trimming cost V 2 bases and J 0 bases, with 11 bases left between them. For the CDR3, the DNA is TGCGCCAGCAGCTTAGGACAAGACCTGAACACTGAAGCTTTCTTT. As protein: CASSLGQDLNTEAFF.

The chain couples TRBV4-3 to TRBJ2-1; perhaps TRBD2 as D (7 bases). The germline V gene has CDR1 LGHNA and CDR2 YSLEER. V gave up 4 bases and J gave up 9 bases, with 19 bases separating them. This CDR3 is built from 15 residues. CDR3 DNA: TGCGCCAGCAGCCTAAGCCTGCGGGGGCCGGGTGAGCAGTTCTTC. Translation gives CASSLSLRGPGEQFF.

The chain recombines TRBV3-1 with TRBJ2-2; D remains unclear. The germline gives CDR1 LGHDT, CDR2 YNNKEL (reference sequence). The CDR3 sequence is 15 residues long. V was cut by 4 bases and J by 0 bases, with 9 bases left in between. CDR3 nucleotide sequence: TGTGCCAGCAGCCGGTCCCTGGCGAACACCGGGGAGCTGTTTTTT. The encoded protein is CASSRSLANTGELFF.

The rearrangement uses TRBV3-1 and TRBJ2-2; the D is unclear. Trimming shortened V by 2 bases and J by 7 bases, and 5 bases separated the two germline ends. The CDR3 runs 12 residues. CDR1 is LGHDT and CDR2 is YNNKEL in the germline V gene (reference sequence). This CDR3 reads CASSQNGGELFF. The DNA of the CDR3 is TGTGCCAGCAGCCAAAACGGCGGGGAGCTGTTTTTT.

V and J are TRBV28 and TRBJ2-3, with 9 bases lining up with TRBD1. J lost 4 bases, V lost 11 bases, and 16 bases had no gene match. Per germline, CDR1 MDHEN and CDR2 SYDVKM. The CDR3 contains 16 residues. The CDR3 coding sequence is TGTGCCGCAGCGGACAGGGGCTCGCCTTACCCAGATACGCAGTATTTT. Amino acids: CAAADRGSPYPDTQYF.

This clonotype was recorded a few times. The genes are TRBV18 and TRBJ2-2; no definite D call. The CDR3 covers 14 residues. Germline lookup yields CDR1 KGHSH and CDR2 LQKENI. Trimming took 2 bases from V and 1 from J, leaving 5 bases between them. The CDR3 DNA reads as TGTGCCAGCTCACCAGAGATGAACACCGGGGAGCTGTTTTTT. It yields the protein CASSPEMNTGELFF.

This clonotype came up a few times. The chain recombines TRBV5-5 with TRBJ2-3, with a weak D call TRBD2 (5 bases). Germline V gene data show CDR1 as SGHKS and CDR2 as YYEKEE (reference sequence). The V and J ends lost 7 bases and 5 bases respectively, with 17 bases between them. This CDR3 is built from 14 residues. CDR3 coding DNA: TGTGCCAGCCTCTTGGTAGGAGGCCGAGATACGCAGTATTTT. This translates into CASLLVGGRDTQYF.

This clonotype appeared a few times. The rearrangement joins TRBV6-1 to TRBJ1-3; D call uncertain. The CDR3 totals 14 residues. From germline, CDR1 is MNHNS and CDR2 SASEGT. V dropped 3 bases and J dropped 0 bases, with 6 bases sitting between them. The CDR3 spells CASSDGRSGNTIYF. Here the CDR3 DNA reads TGTGCCAGCAGTGACGGGCGCTCTGGAAACACCATATATTTT.

The genes are TRBV7-8 and TRBJ1-2; D is unresolved. V lost 5 bases and J lost 4, with 17 bases in between. Germline loops: CDR1 SGHVS, CDR2 FQNEAQ. The CDR3 is 15 residues long. The CDR3, as DNA: TGTGCCAGCAGCCCCCGAGGGCAGGAGCGCTATGGCTACACCTTC. Translated: CASSPRGQERYGYTF.

The V gene is TRBV5-1, the J gene TRBJ2-1, with D possibly TRBD1 on 5 matching bases. CDR3 length: 14 amino acids. Germline-derived CDR1 and CDR2 are SGHRS and YFSETQ. V gave up 0 bases and J gave up 5 bases, with 9 bases separating them. The CDR3 DNA sequence: TGCGCCAGCAGCTTGGGACAGTTAGACAATGAGCAGTTCTTC. This gives the protein CASSLGQLDNEQFF.